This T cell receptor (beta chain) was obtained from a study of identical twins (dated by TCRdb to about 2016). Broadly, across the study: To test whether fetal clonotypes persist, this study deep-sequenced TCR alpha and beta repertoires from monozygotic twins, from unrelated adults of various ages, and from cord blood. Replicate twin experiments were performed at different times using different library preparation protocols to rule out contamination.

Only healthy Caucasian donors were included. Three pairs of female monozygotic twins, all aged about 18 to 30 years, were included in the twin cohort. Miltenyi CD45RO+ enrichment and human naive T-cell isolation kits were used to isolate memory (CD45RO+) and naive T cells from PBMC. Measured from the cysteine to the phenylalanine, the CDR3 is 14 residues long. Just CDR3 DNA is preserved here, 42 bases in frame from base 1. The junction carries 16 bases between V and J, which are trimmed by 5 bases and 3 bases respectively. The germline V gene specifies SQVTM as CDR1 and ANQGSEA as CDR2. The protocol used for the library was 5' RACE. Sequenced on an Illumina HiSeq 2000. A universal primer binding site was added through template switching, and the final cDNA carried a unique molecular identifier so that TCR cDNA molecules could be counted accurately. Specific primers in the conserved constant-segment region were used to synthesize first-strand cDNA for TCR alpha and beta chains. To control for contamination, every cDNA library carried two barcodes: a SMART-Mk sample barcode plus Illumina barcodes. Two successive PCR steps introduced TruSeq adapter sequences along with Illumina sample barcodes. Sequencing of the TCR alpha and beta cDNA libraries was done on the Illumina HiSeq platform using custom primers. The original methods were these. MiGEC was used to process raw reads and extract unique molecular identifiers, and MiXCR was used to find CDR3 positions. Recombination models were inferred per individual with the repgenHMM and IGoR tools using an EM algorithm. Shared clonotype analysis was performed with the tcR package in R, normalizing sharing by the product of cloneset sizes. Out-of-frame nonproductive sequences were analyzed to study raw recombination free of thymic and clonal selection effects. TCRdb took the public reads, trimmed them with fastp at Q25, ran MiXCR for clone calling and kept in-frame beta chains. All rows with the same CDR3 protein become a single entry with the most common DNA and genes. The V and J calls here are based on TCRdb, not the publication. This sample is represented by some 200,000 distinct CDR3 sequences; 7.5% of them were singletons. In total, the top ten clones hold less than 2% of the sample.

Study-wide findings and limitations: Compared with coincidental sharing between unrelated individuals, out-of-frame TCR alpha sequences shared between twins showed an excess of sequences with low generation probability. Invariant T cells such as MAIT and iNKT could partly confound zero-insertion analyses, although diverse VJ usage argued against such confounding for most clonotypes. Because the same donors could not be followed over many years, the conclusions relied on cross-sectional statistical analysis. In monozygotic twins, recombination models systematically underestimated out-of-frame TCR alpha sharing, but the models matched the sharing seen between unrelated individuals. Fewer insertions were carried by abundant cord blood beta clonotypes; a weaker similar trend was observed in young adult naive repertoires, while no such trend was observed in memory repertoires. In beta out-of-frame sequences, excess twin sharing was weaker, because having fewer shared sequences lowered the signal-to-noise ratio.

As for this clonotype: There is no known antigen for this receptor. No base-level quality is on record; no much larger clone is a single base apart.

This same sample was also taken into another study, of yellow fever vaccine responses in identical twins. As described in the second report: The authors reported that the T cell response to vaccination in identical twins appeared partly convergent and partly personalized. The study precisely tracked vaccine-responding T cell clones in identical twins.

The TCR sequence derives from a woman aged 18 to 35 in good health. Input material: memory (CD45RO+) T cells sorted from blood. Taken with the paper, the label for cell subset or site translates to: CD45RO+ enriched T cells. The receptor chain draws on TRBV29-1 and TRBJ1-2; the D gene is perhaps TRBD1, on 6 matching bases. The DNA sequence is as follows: TGCAGCGTTAGGGACACATCTACCCACTATGGCTACACCTTC. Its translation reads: CSVRDTSTHYGYTF.